This record covers a single T cell receptor beta chain. This clone was observed a single time. Which antigen it targets is not known. Per-nucleotide qualities are absent, and no much larger clonotype sits a single base away. The entry originates in a study of blood T cell repertoires in COVID-19 (TCRdb year 2020). For the wider study: Collaborator samples came from the United States, Italy and Spain and covered acute and convalescent phases of COVID-19. The prospective study material was composed of cDNA or gDNA derived from T cells, B-cell-depleted T cells, or PBMCs. Subjects who had been exposed to COVID-19, were actively infected with it, or had recovered from it provided the deeply sampled blood TCRbeta repertoires that made up the dataset. The repertoires were released in a freely available public database intended as a resource for research on the immune response to SARS-CoV-2. Samples came from the ongoing ImmuneRACE study (first 160 participants) plus 1,254 subjects from 6 global collaborators. The sample metadata nearly always contained a de-identified subject ID, COVID-19 status, age in years and sex. Where available, HLA class I and class II types were obtained from metadata supplied by the sample provider rather than from assay-based typing. General conclusions and limits of the study: The quantity of clinical and demographic metadata differed by source and by participant and was supplied without curation.

The collaborating institutions used their own protocols to collect whole blood in K2EDTA tubes. Collaborator samples were shipped for TCRbeta analysis as frozen whole blood, isolated PBMCs, or DNA extracted from either sample type. TCRbeta CDR3 regions were amplified from genomic DNA by means of the immunoSEQ Assay, a bias-controlled multiplex PCR. The authors processed their data as follows. The number of nucleated cells in each sample was estimated by amplification of reference gene primers within the assay. To quantify the absolute abundance of each unique TCRbeta CDR3 rearrangement, sequence reads were collapsed and filtered. For each sample, productive Simpson clonality was calculated as the square root of Simpson's diversity index across productive rearrangements. TCRdb limited this immuneACCESS table to in-frame rearrangements with V and J called. A share of clones is missing; checked studies link under half to unresolved V genes, and the rest is unexplained. V and J calls and clone size are those listed in that table; D and trimming were worked out from the DNA. The sample table records 200,000 to 250,000 clones; approximately 80% of these occur just once. In total, the top ten clones hold 7.4% of the sample.

Sequencing input: peripheral blood. The sequence derives from a woman aged 50 to 65 with acute or convalescent COVID-19.

For the CDR3, the sequence is CAGTGLYNEQFF. The bases are TGTGCGGGGACAGGCCTATACAATGAGCAGTTCTTC. The rearrangement combines TRBV2 with TRBJ2-1; the junction holds 8 bases that match TRBD1. CDR1 and CDR2 were assigned from the germline V gene as SNHLY and FYNNEI. Including the terminal cysteine and phenylalanine, the CDR3 comprises 12 residues. The kept DNA is CDR3 alone, 36 bases in frame from the first base.